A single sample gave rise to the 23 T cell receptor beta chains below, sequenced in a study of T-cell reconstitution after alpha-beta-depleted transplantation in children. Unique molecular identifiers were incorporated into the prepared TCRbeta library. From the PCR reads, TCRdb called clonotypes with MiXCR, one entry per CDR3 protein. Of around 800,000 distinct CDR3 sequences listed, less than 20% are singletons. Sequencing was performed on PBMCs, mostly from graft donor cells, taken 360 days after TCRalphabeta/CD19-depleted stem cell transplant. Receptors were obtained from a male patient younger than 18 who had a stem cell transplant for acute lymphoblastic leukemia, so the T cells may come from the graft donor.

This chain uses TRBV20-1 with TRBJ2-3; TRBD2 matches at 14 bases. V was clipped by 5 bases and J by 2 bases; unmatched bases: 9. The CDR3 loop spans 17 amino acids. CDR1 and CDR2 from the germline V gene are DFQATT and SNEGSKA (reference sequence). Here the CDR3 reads CSAARLAGGPYTDTQYF. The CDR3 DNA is TGCAGTGCTGCCCGACTAGCGGGAGGGCCCTACACAGATACGCAGTATTTT.

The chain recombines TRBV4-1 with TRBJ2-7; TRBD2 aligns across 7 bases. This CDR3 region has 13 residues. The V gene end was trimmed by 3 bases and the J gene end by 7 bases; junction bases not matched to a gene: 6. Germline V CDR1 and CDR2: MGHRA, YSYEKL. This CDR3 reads CASSQWGGMEQYF. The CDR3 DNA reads TGCGCCAGCAGCCAGTGGGGGGGTATGGAGCAGTACTTC.

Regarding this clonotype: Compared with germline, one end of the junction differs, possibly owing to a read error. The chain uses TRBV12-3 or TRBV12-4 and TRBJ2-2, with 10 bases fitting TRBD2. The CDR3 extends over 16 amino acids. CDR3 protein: CASKEREGLITEELFF. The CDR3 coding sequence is TGTGCCAGCAAGGAGCGGGAGGGCCTTATAACCGAGGAGCTGTTTTTT.

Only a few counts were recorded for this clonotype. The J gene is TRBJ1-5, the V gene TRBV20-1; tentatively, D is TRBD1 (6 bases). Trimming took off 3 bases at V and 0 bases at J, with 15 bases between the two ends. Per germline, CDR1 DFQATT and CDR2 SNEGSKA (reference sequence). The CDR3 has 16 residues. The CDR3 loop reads CSASSTGRYSNQPQHF. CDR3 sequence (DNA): TGCAGTGCTAGTTCAACAGGGCGTTATAGCAATCAGCCCCAGCATTTT.

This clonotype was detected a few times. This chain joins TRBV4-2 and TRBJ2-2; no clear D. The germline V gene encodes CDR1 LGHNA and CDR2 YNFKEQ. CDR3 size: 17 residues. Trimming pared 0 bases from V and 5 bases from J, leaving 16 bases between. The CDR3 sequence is CASSQEAPGRWTGELFF. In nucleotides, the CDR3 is TGTGCCAGCAGCCAAGAGGCCCCGGGTAGATGGACCGGGGAGCTGTTTTTT.

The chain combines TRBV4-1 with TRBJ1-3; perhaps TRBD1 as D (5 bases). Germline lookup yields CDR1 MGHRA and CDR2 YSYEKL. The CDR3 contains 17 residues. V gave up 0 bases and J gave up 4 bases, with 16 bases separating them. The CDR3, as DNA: TGCGCCAGCAGCCAAGAGAGGGGCTACCCGGGAGGAAACACCATATATTTT. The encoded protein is CASSQERGYPGGNTIYF.

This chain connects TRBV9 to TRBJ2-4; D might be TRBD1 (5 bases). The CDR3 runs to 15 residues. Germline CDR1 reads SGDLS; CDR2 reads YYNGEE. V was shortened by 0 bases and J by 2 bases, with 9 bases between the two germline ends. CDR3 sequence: CASSVAGLTKNIQYF. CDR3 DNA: TGTGCCAGCAGCGTAGCAGGGTTGACCAAAAACATTCAGTACTTC.

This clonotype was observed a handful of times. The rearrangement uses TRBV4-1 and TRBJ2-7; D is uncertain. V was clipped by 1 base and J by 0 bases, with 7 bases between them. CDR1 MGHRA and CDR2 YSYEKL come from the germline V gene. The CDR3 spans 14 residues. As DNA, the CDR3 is TGCGCCAGCAGCCAAGTAGTTTTCTCCTACGAGCAGTACTTC. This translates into CASSQVVFSYEQYF.

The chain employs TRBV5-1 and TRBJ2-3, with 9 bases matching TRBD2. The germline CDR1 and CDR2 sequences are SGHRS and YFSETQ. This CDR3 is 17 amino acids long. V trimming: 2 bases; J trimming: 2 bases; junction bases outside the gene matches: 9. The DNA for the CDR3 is TGCGCCAGCAGCTTCGGGATTCTAGCGGGGAACACAGATACGCAGTATTTT. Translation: CASSFGILAGNTDTQYF.

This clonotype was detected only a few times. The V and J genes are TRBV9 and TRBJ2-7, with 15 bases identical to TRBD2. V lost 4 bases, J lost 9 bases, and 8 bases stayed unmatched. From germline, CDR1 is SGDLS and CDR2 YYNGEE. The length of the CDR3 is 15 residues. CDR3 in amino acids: CASSPRTSGRAAQYF. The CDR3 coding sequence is TGTGCCAGCAGCCCCCGGACTAGCGGGAGGGCCGCGCAGTACTTC.

The CDR3 sequence: CASSQDRGVQFF. The CDR3 DNA reads TGCGCCAGCAGCCAAGATCGGGGGGTGCAGTTCTTC. The chain carries TRBV4-1 and TRBJ2-1, with 7 nucleotides matching TRBD2. The CDR3 consists of 12 residues. The germline V gene has CDR1 MGHRA and CDR2 YSYEKL. Trimming took 0 bases from V and 12 from J; bases not matched to a gene: 2.

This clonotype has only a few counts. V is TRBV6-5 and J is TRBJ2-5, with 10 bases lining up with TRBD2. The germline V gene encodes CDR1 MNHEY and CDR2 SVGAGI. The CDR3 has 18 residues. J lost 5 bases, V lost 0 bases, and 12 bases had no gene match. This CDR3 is CASSYSKALAGEVETQYF. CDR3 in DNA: TGTGCCAGCAGTTACTCGAAGGCGCTAGCGGGAGAGGTGGAGACCCAGTACTTC.

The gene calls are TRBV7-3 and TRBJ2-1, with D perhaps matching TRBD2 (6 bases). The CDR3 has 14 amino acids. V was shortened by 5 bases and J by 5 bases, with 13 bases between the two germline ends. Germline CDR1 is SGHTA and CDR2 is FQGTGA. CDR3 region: CASSRDPSDNEQFF. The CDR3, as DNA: TGTGCCAGCAGCCGCGATCCTAGCGACAATGAGCAGTTCTTC.

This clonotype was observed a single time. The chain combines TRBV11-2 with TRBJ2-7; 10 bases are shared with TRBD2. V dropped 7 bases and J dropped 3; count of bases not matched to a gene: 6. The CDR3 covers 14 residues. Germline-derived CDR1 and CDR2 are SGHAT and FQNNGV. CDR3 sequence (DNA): TGTGCCAGCAAAATGTGGACTAGCGGCTACGAGCAGTACTTC. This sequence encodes CASKMWTSGYEQYF.

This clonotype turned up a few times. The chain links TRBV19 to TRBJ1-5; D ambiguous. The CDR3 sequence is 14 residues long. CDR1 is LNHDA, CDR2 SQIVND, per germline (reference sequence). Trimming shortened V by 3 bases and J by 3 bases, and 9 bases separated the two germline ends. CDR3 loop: CASSIQAYNQPQHF. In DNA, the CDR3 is TGTGCCAGTAGTATCCAGGCCTACAATCAGCCCCAGCATTTT.

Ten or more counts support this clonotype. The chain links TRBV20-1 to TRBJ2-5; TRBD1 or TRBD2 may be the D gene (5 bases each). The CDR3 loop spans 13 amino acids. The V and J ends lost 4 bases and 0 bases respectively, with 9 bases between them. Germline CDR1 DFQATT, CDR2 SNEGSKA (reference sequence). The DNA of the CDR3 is TGCAGTGCTACGGGACGGGACCAAGAGACCCAGTACTTC. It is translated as CSATGRDQETQYF.

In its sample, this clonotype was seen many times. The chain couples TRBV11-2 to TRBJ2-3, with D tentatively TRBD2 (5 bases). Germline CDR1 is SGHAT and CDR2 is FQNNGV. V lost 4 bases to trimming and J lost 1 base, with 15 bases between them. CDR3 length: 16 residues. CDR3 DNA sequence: TGTGCCAGCAGCTCGTCGAAGACTATCCGCACAGATACGCAGTATTTT. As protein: CASSSSKTIRTDTQYF.

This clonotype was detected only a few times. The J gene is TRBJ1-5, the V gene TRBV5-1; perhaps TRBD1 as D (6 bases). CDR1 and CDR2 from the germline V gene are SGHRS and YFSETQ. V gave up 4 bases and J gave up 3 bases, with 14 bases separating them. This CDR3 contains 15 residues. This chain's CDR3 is CASSKATGANQPQHF. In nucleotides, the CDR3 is TGCGCCAGCAGCAAGGCGACAGGAGCCAATCAGCCCCAGCATTTT.

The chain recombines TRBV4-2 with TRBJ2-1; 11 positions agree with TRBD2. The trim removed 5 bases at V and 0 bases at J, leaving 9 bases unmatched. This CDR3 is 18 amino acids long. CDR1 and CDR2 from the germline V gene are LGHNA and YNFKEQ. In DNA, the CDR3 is TGTGCCAGCAGCTCTAGTCTAGCGGGGGGATACTCCTACAATGAGCAGTTCTTC. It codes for CASSSSLAGGYSYNEQFF.

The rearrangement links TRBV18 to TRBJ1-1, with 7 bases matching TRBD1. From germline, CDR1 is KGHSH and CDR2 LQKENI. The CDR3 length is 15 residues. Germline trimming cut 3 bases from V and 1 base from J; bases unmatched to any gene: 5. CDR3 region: CASSPLGQTNTEAFF. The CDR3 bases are TGTGCCAGCTCACCTCTGGGACAGACGAACACTGAAGCTTTCTTT.

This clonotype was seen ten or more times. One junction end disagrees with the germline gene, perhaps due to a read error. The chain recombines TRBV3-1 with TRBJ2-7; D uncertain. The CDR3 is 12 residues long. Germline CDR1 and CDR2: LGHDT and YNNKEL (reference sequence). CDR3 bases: TGCGCCAGCAGCCAGGCAAACTACGAGCAGTACTTC. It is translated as CASSQANYEQYF.

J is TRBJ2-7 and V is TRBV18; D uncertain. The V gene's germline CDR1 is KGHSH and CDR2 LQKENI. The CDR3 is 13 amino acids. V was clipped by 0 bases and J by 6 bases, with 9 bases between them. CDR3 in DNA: TGTGCCAGCTCACCACCGGCGTCGGGCGAGCAGTACTTC. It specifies CASSPPASGEQYF. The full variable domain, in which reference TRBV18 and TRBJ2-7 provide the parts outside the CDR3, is NAGVMQNPRHLVRRRGQEARLRCSPMKGHSHVYWYRQLPEEGLKFMVYLQKENIIDESGMPKERFSAEFPKEGPSILRIQQVVRGDSAAYFCASSPPASGEQYFGPGTRLTVT.

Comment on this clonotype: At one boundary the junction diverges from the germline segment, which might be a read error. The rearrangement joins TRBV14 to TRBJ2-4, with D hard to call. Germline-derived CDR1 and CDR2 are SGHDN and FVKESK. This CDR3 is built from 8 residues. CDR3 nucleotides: TGTGCCAGCAGCCAAGTTGACTTC. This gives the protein CASSQVDF. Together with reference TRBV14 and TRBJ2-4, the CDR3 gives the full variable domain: EAGVTQFPSHSVIEKGQTVTLRCDPISGHDNLYWYRRVMGKEIKFLLHFVKESKQDESGMPNNRFLAERTGGTYSTLKVQPAELEDSGVYFCASSQVDFGAGTRLSVL.